This section outlines one T cell receptor (beta chain) sequence together with its context. This clonotype was recorded a few times. What this receptor recognizes is not known. No base qualities exist here, and no much larger clone lies one base off it. Compared with germline, V lacks 0 bases and J lacks 3 bases; bases without a gene match: 4. The germline V gene specifies SGDLS as CDR1 and YYNGEE as CDR2. The CDR3, from cysteine to phenylalanine, totals 15 residues. The only DNA kept is the CDR3, 45 bases in frame from the first base. TCR beta CDR3 regions were amplified from RNA transcripts. A first-round RT-PCR of the TCR CDR3 used the HTBI primer set with the Qiagen OneStep RT-PCR kit. Libraries were constructed in a second round of multiplex PCR, after which size selection and purification were performed. Libraries were sequenced paired-end with 100 bp reads on an Illumina HiSeq2000. As for the original processing: SOAPnuke was used to process the raw data, removing reads that contained adapters or uncalled bases, had a mean Phred below 15, or lacked an exact match to the constant primer or identifier. COPE v1.2.5 was used to merge the high-quality paired reads, and each unique nucleotide sequence was defined as a clonotype. MiTCR v1.1 was used to align clonotypes to the IMGT TRBV, TRBD and TRBJ reference segments. The analysis was restricted to V-J combinations with a frequency above 0.0001, which together covered approximately 99% of the repertoires. A TCS score was defined as the ratio between F50 (clonal expansion) and ExV (chaos), using BLOSUM62-based TCRdist between CDR3 peptides within each V-J. Welch's t-statistics and random forest reduced 500 to 650 V-J features to fewer than 15, which were used in a naive Bayes classifier (R e1071). TCRdb reworked the public reads: Q25 trimming with fastp, MiXCR clone assembly, productive beta chains retained. CDR3 protein duplicates are merged, each entry listing the most common genes and DNA. What appears here as the V and J calls and clone size reflects TCRdb's work, not the paper's. The sample includes around 500,000 distinct CDR3 sequences, with less than 15% observed a single time. 11% to 15% of the sample rests with the top ten.

A patient counted as having stable Graves' hyperthyroidism if no progression to ophthalmopathy occurred over 18 months of follow-up. Hyperthyroidism patients were aged 18 to 65 years and newly diagnosed, with disease duration of less than 2 months. Patients with uncontrolled infections, other autoimmune diseases, pregnancy or lactation were excluded. Diagnoses were based on clinical symptoms, serum thyroxine and TRAb, thyroid ultrasound and orbital computed tomography. PBMCs were separated from roughly 10 ml of fresh peripheral blood using Ficoll-Paque density gradient centrifugation. Total RNA was extracted with Trizol reagent, and quality was checked on an Agilent 2100 Bioanalyzer. This entry comes from a study of T cells in Graves' hyperthyroidism and ophthalmopathy (dated by TCRdb to the late 2010s). For the study in its entirety: Peripheral blood was sampled at the time of initial diagnosis, prior to any treatment. The paper reports TCR Vbeta CDR3 sequencing of about 140 peripheral blood samples: approximately 41 ophthalmopathy, fewer than 85 hyperthyroidism and around 17 progressor patients. For training and testing, the approximately 92 patients in the discovery cohort were randomly divided in a 7:3 ratio. After sampling, hyperthyroidism patients received methimazole starting at 30 mg daily, and ophthalmopathy patients received high-dose intravenous methylprednisolone. The study also compared thyroid tissue and blood T-cell repertoires from roughly 6 Graves' hyperthyroidism patients. Prospective prediction of ophthalmopathy was tested in an independent validation cohort consisting of 18 hyperthyroidism patients and about 17 patients who later progressed to ophthalmopathy. A discovery cohort of roughly 100 patients, roughly 45 with Graves' ophthalmopathy and about 60 with stable Graves' hyperthyroidism, was used to find distinguishing TCR V-J signatures. Points the paper makes about the study in general: Ophthalmopathy was separated from stable hyperthyroidism by a 13 V-J signature model, with approximately 86% sensitivity and roughly 81% specificity obtained in cross-validation and 80%/75% obtained in testing. Most expanded thyroid clonotypes (frequency above 0.001) were also detected in blood, a finding suggesting that blood repertoires may reflect thyroid immune responses. During validation, the model predicted progression to ophthalmopathy a median of around 6 months ahead of onset, with just under 71% sensitivity and 72.22% specificity. Sample size was not statistically predetermined, and blinding of investigators to group allocation was not performed.

The source of this sequence is a woman aged 40 to 55 with Graves' hyperthyroidism. Material: blood. The chain links TRBV9 with TRBJ2-7, and 9 junctional nucleotides match TRBD2. The CDR3 sequence is CASSVEGSGSYEQYF. The DNA is as follows: TGTGCCAGCAGCGTAGAGGGTAGCGGGAGCTACGAGCAGTACTTC.